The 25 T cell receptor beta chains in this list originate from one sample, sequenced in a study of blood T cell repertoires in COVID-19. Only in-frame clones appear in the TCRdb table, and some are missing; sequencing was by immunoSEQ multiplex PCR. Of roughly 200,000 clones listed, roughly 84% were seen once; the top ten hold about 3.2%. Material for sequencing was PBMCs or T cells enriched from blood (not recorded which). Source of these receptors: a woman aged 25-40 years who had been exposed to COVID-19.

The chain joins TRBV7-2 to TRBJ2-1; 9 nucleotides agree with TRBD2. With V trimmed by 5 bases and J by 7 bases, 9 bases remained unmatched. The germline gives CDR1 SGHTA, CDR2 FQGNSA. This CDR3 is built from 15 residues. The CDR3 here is CASSPTSGLQNEQFF. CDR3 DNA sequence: TGTGCCAGCAGCCCGACTAGCGGTCTGCAAAATGAGCAGTTCTTC.

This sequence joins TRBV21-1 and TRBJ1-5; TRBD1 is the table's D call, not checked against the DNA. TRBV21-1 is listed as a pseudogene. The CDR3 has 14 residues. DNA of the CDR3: TGTGCCAGCAGCAAAGACAGAAATTACCAGCCCCAGCATTTT. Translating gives CASSKDRNYQPQHF.

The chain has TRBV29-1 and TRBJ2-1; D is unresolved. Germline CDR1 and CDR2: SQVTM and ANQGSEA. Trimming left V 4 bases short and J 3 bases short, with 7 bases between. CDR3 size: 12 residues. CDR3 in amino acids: CSVAGFYNEQFF. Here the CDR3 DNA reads TGCAGCGTTGCCGGGTTCTACAATGAGCAGTTCTTC.

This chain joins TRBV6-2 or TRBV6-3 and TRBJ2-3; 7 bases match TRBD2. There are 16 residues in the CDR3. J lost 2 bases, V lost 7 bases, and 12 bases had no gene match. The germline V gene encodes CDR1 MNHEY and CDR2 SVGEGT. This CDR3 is CASTPPGLVFTDTQYF. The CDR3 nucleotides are TGTGCCAGCACCCCCCCCGGACTAGTCTTCACAGATACGCAGTATTTT.

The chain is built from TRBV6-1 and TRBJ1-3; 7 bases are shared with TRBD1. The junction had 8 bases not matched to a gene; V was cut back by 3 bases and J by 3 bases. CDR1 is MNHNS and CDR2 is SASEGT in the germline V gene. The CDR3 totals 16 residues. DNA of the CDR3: TGTGCCAGCAGTGACAACCCAGGGGGGAATGGAAACACCATATATTTT. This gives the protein CASSDNPGGNGNTIYF.

DNA for the CDR3: TGTGCCAGCTCACCACTCGTGGGGCCGGAGACCCAGTACTTC. Translating gives CASSPLVGPETQYF. The chain combines TRBV18 with TRBJ2-5; TRBD1 is a possible D gene (5 bases). Germline CDR1 and CDR2: KGHSH and LQKENI. Trimming pared 1 base from V and 5 bases from J, leaving 11 bases between. The CDR3 totals 14 residues.

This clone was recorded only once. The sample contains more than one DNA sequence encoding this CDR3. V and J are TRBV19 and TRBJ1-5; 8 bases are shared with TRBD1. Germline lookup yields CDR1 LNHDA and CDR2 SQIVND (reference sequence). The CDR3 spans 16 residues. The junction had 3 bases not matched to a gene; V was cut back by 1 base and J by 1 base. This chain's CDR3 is CASSIGQGKSNQPQHF. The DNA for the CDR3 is TGTGCCAGTAGTATAGGACAGGGGAAAAGCAATCAGCCCCAGCATTTT. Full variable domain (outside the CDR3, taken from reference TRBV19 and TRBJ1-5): DGGITQSPKYLFRKEGQNVTLSCEQNLNHDAMYWYRQDPGQGLRLIYYSQIVNDFQKGDIAEGYSVSREKKESFPLTVTSAQKNPTAFYLCASSIGQGKSNQPQHFGDGTRLSIL.

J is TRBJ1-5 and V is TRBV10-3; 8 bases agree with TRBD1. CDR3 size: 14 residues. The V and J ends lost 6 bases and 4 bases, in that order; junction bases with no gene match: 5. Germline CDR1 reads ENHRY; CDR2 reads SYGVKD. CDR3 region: CAISPGGWNQPQHF. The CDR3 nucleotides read TGTGCCATCAGCCCAGGGGGCTGGAATCAGCCCCAGCATTTT.

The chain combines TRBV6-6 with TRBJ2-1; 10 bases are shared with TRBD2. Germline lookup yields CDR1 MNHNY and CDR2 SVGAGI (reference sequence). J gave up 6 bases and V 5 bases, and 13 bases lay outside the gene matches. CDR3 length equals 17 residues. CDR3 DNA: TGTGCCAGCAGTCGGACGGACGTTTCTAGCGGGGGCAATGAGCAGTTCTTC. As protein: CASSRTDVSSGGNEQFF.

The CDR3 reads CASSNRDRYIQYF. CDR3 in DNA: TGTGCCAGCAGTAACCGGGACAGGTACATTCAGTACTTC. The genes are TRBV27 and TRBJ2-4, with TRBD1 matching 8 bases. In germline, CDR1 is MNHEY, CDR2 SMNVEV (reference sequence). J lost 8 bases, V lost 5 bases, and 5 bases had no gene match. The CDR3 is 13 amino acids.

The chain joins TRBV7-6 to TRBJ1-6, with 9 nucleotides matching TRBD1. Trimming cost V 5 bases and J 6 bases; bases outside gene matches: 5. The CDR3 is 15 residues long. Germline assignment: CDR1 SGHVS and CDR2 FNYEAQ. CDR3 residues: CASSPRTGVNSPLHF. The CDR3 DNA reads TGTGCCAGCAGCCCAAGGACAGGGGTTAATTCACCCCTCCACTTT. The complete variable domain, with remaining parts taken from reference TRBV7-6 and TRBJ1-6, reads GAGVSQSPRYKVTKRGQDVALRCDPISGHVSLYWYRQALGQGPEFLTYFNYEAQQDKSGLPNDRFSAERPEGSISTLTIQRTEQRDSAMYRCASSPRTGVNSPLHFGNGTRLTVT.

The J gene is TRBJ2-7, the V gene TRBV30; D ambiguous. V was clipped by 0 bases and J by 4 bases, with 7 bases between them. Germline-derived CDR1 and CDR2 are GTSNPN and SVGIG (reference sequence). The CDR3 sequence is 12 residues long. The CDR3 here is CAWSVRQYEQYF. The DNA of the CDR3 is TGTGCCTGGAGTGTGAGGCAGTACGAGCAGTACTTC.

The CDR3 sequence: CASSLDSYRQLRQETQYF. The CDR3 DNA reads TGTGCCAGCAGCTTAGATTCGTATCGACAGTTACGGCAAGAGACCCAGTACTTC. The chain joins TRBV7-8 to TRBJ2-5; a possible D gene is TRBD1 (5 bases). Germline CDR1 and CDR2: SGHVS and FQNEAQ. V shed 1 base and J shed 2 bases, with 20 bases lying between them. This CDR3 spans 18 amino acids.

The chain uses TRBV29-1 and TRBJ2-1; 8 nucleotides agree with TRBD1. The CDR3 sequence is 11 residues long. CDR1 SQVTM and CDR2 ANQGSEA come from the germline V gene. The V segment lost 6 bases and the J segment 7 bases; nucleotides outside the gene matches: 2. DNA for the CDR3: TGCAGCGTCCACAGGGGGAATGAGCAGTTCTTC. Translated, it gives CSVHRGNEQFF.

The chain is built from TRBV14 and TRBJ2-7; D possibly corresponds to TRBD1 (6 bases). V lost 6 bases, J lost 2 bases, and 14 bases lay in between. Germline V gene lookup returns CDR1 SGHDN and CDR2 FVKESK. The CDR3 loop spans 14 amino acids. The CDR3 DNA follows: TGTGCCAGCAGTCCAGGGGTCGGGACCTACGAGCAGTACTTC. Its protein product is CASSPGVGTYEQYF. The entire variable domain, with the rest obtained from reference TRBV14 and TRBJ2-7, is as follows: EAGVTQFPSHSVIEKGQTVTLRCDPISGHDNLYWYRRVMGKEIKFLLHFVKESKQDESGMPNNRFLAERTGGTYSTLKVQPAELEDSGVYFCASSPGVGTYEQYFGPGTRLTVT.

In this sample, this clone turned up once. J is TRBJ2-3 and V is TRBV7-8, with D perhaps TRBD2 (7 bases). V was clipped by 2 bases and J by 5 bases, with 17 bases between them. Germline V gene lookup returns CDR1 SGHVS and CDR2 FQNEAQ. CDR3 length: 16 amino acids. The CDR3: CASSLWGGPPQDTQYF. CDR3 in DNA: TGTGCCAGCAGCTTATGGGGGGGCCCCCCCCAAGATACGCAGTATTTT.

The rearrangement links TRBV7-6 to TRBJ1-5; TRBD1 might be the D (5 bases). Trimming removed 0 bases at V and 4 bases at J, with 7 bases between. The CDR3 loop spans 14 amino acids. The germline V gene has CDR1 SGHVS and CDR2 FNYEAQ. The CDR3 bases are TGTGCCAGCAGCTTAGCGCCAGGGAATCAGCCCCAGCATTTT. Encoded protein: CASSLAPGNQPQHF.

CDR3 nucleotide sequence: TGTGCCAGCAGCCCCACTAGCGGGGGCACAGATACGCAGTATTTT. The encoded protein is CASSPTSGGTDTQYF. The chain links TRBV6-5 to TRBJ2-3, with 10 positions matching TRBD2. The CDR3 runs to 15 residues. Germline V gene lookup returns CDR1 MNHEY and CDR2 SVGAGI. The junction had 4 bases not matched to a gene; V was cut back by 6 bases and J by 1 base.

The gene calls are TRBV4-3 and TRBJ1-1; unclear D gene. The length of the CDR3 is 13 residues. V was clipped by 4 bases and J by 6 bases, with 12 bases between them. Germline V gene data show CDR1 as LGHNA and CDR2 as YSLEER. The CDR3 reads CASSPDWEAEAFF. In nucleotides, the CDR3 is TGCGCCAGCAGCCCGGACTGGGAGGCTGAAGCTTTCTTT.

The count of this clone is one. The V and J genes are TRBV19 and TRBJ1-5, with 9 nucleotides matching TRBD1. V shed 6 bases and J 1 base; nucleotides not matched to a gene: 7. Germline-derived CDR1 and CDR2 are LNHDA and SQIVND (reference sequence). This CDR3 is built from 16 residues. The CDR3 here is CASSLGQGLSNQPQHF. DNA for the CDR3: TGTGCCAGTAGCCTGGGACAGGGACTAAGCAATCAGCCCCAGCATTTT.

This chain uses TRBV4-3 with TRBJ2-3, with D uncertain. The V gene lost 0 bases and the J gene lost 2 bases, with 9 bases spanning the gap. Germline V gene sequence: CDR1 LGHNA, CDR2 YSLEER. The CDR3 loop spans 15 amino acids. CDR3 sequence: CASSQDGEFTDTQYF. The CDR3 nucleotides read TGCGCCAGCAGCCAAGACGGAGAATTCACAGATACGCAGTATTTT.

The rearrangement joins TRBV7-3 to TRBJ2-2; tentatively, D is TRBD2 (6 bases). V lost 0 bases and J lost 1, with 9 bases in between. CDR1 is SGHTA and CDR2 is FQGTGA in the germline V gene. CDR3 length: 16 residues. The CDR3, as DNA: TGTGCCAGCAGCTTAACGGGACTCCTGAACACCGGGGAGCTGTTTTTT. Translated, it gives CASSLTGLLNTGELFF.

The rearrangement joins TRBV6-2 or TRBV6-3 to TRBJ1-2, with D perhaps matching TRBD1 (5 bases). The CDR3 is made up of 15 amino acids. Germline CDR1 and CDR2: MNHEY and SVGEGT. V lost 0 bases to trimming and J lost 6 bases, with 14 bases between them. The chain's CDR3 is CASSYSIRGFDGYTF. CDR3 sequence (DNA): TGTGCCAGCAGTTACTCCATCCGGGGGTTTGATGGCTACACCTTC.

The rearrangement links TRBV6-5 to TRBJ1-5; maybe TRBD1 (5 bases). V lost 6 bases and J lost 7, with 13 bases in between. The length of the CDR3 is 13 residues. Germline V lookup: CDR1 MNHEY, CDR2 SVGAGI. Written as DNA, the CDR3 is TGTGCCAGCAGGTTGGACCGGGGGCAGCCCCAGCATTTT. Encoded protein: CASRLDRGQPQHF.

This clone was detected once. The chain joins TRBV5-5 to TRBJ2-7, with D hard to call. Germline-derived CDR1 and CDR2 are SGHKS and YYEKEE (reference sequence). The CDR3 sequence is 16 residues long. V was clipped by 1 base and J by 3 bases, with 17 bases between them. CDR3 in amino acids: CASSLKFPPAVYEQYF. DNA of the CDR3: TGTGCCAGCAGCTTGAAATTCCCCCCCGCGGTCTACGAGCAGTACTTC.